A selection of T cell receptor beta chains follows, all from one sample in a study of cytomegalovirus exposure and HLA in healthy donors. TCRdb's copy holds only in-frame clones and misses some; the assay was immunoSEQ multiplex PCR. The repertoire holds some 140,000 clones, with around 82% as singletons. Sequencing was carried out using PBMCs. The receptors come from a woman aged 40-49 years in good health and CMV-seropositive. Both conserved end residues are part of each CDR3. Each record gives: D gene, V gene, J gene, CDR3 length, clone size, CDR3 protein, CDR3 DNA. A D gene is named only where the DNA matches it firmly. Rows give clone size only sometimes, using once, few, many, or a class for an expanded clone.

-	TRBV15	TRBJ2-7	15	-	CATSRDHGGTYEQYF	TGTGCCACCAGCAGAGATCACGGGGGTACCTACGAGCAGTACTTC
TRBD2	TRBV30	TRBJ2-7	14	-	CAWEGTSGAYEQYF	TGTGCCTGGGAGGGGACTAGCGGAGCCTACGAGCAGTACTTC
TRBD1	TRBV19	TRBJ1-5	14	-	CASSHRGGNQPQHF	TGTGCCAGTAGTCACAGGGGTGGCAATCAGCCCCAGCATTTT
-	TRBV5-1	TRBJ2-7	20	-	CASSLSGGGRGLLIAYEQYF	TGCGCCAGCAGCTTGTCGGGGGGCGGACGTGGGCTCTTAATCGCCTACGAGCAGTACTTC
TRBD1	TRBV19	TRBJ2-7	13	few	CASRQGGLPEQYF	TGTGCCAGTAGACAGGGGGGCCTACCCGAGCAGTACTTC
TRBD1	TRBV6-1	TRBJ2-7	12	few	CASRDRAYEQYF	TGTGCCAGCCGGGACAGGGCTTACGAGCAGTACTTC
TRBD2	TRBV19	TRBJ2-7	15	-	CASSIRTGGYNEQYF	TGTGCCAGTAGTATAAGGACGGGAGGGTACAACGAGCAGTACTTC
-	TRBV25-1	TRBJ2-1	15	-	CASSEIVPRGGEQFF	TGTGCCAGCAGTGAAATCGTACCGCGAGGAGGTGAGCAGTTCTTC
-	TRBV12-5	TRBJ2-1	19	-	CASGSGAGAGSGEVNEQFF	TGTGCTAGTGGTTCGGGCGCGGGGGCGGGAAGCGGGGAGGTCAATGAGCAGTTCTTC
TRBD1	TRBV6-5	TRBJ2-7	14	few	CASRSWDSVGEQYF	TGTGCCAGCAGGAGCTGGGACAGCGTAGGGGAGCAGTACTTC
-	TRBV29-1	TRBJ1-4	14	-	CSVGDRLSNEKLFF	TGCAGCGTAGGGGATCGGTTGAGCAATGAAAAACTGTTTTTT
TRBD1	TRBV5-1	TRBJ1-2	14	once	CASSPGQGHYGYTF	TGCGCCAGCAGCCCCGGACAGGGCCACTATGGCTACACCTTC
-	TRBV5-6	TRBJ2-5	15	-	CASSLIGGGKETQYF	TGTGCCAGCAGCTTGATAGGGGGGGGTAAAGAGACCCAGTACTTC
-	TRBV6-1	TRBJ2-1	18	-	CASSETGLAGWSYNEQFF	TGTGCCAGCAGTGAGACAGGGTTAGCGGGATGGTCTTACAATGAGCAGTTCTTC
-	TRBV2	TRBJ2-7	15	-	CASSEVKAESYEQYF	TGTGCCAGCAGTGAAGTAAAAGCGGAGTCCTACGAGCAGTACTTC
-	TRBV7-9	TRBJ1-1	13	-	CASSRGMYTEAFF	TGTGCCAGCAGCCGAGGGATGTACACTGAAGCTTTCTTT
-	TRBV18	TRBJ2-5	13	few	CASSPGGSETQYF	TGTGCCAGCTCACCTGGAGGGAGTGAGACCCAGTACTTC
TRBD2	TRBV15	TRBJ2-1	19	-	CATSSTSGRTSRSGNEQFF	TGTGCCACCAGCAGTACTAGCGGGCGGACCTCCCGCTCGGGCAATGAGCAGTTCTTC
TRBD1	TRBV27	TRBJ2-7	16	few	CASRSLLGTGSNEQYF	TGTGCCAGCAGATCCCTCCTTGGGACAGGGAGCAACGAGCAGTACTTC
TRBD1	TRBV19	TRBJ2-6	18	-	CASSPGTGVLSGANVLTF	TGTGCCAGTAGCCCCGGGACAGGGGTCCTCTCTGGGGCCAACGTCCTGACTTTC
-	TRBV7-8	TRBJ2-7	17	-	CASSLGSYGGMSHEQYF	TGTGCCAGCAGCTTAGGATCCTACGGAGGCATGTCGCATGAGCAGTACTTC
-	TRBV5-3	TRBJ2-2	13	-	CARTLTGTGELFF	TGTGCCAGAACCTTGACAGGCACCGGGGAGCTGTTTTTT
-	TRBV15	TRBJ1-4	15	-	CATSRKLQGNEKLFF	TGTGCCACCAGCAGAAAATTACAGGGCAATGAAAAACTGTTTTTT
-	TRBV2	TRBJ1-6	12	-	CASSYPNSPLHF	TGTGCCAGCAGCTACCCGAATTCACCCCTCCACTTT
TRBD2	TRBV5-1	TRBJ2-1	15	-	CASSLLAGNYNEQFF	TGCGCCAGCAGCTTGTTAGCGGGAAACTACAATGAGCAGTTCTTC
TRBD2	TRBV7-9	TRBJ2-7	18	-	CASSSRRATSGSSYEQYF	TGTGCCAGCAGCTCCAGACGTGCGACTAGCGGGAGCTCCTACGAGCAGTACTTC
TRBD2	TRBV28	TRBJ2-3	16	-	CASSSPGLAGVDTQYF	TGTGCCAGCAGTTCACCGGGACTAGCGGGAGTAGATACGCAGTATTTT